The 8 T cell receptor beta chains below come from one sample, sequenced in a study of metastatic and nonmetastatic thyroid tumors. Before thyroid surgery, none of the patients had received any treatment. TCRdb re-clonotyped the PCR reads via MiXCR. Of about 21,000 clones listed, roughly 27% are singletons. Sequences were obtained from tumor tissue. Receptors originate from a male donor with papillary thyroid cancer or a benign thyroid nodule (not recorded which). Some clones in this sample may be carry-over from other donors' samples.

The V and J genes are TRBV6-1 and TRBJ2-3; TRBD1 matches at 7 bases. V trimming: 7 bases; J trimming: 0 bases; junction bases outside the gene matches: 10. The CDR3 length is 16 residues. CDR1 MNHNS and CDR2 SASEGT come from the germline V gene. CDR3 nucleotide sequence: TGTGCCAGCAAGCCTCAGCCGGGACAGAGCACAGATACGCAGTATTTT. Protein product: CASKPQPGQSTDTQYF.

This clone qualifies as medium-sized. V gene TRBV5-1 combines with J gene TRBJ1-2; tentatively, D is TRBD1 (6 bases). V was clipped by 0 bases and J by 4 bases, with 10 bases between them. The CDR3 sequence is 14 residues long. Germline V lookup: CDR1 SGHRS, CDR2 YFSETQ. The CDR3 region is CASSLGTDVYGYTF. In DNA, the CDR3 is TGCGCCAGCAGCTTGGGGACAGACGTCTATGGCTACACCTTC.

The V gene is TRBV6-1, the J gene TRBJ1-2, with D possibly TRBD1 on 5 matching bases. This CDR3 is 14 amino acids long. Per germline, CDR1 MNHNS and CDR2 SASEGT. V lost 5 bases and J lost 4, with 14 bases in between. CDR3 amino acids: CASSPRGSSYGYTF. In DNA, the CDR3 is TGTGCCAGCAGTCCACGGGGCAGCTCCTATGGCTACACCTTC.

J is TRBJ1-1 and V is TRBV20-1; D is ambiguous. CDR3 length equals 13 residues. V shed 1 base and J shed 5 bases, with 11 bases lying between them. Germline CDR1 DFQATT, CDR2 SNEGSKA (reference sequence). The CDR3 spells CSARAAAWTEAFF. For the CDR3, the DNA is TGCAGTGCTAGAGCCGCCGCTTGGACTGAAGCTTTCTTT.

The CDR3 bases are TGCAGTGCTAGAGATTACGGGGCCTACTACAATGAGCAGTTCTTC. This sequence encodes CSARDYGAYYNEQFF. The rearrangement joins TRBV20-1 to TRBJ2-1; D tentatively fits TRBD1 or TRBD2 (5 bases each). The CDR3 contains 15 residues. Trimming left V 0 bases short and J 3 bases short, with 12 bases between. Germline CDR1 is DFQATT and CDR2 is SNEGSKA (reference sequence).

Many counts were recorded for this clone. The rearrangement links TRBV20-1 to TRBJ2-5, with 11 bases lining up with TRBD1. This CDR3 is built from 15 residues. The junction had 5 bases not matched to a gene; V was cut back by 0 bases and J by 5 bases. Germline V gives CDR1 DFQATT, CDR2 SNEGSKA (reference sequence). The CDR3 nucleotides are TGCAGTGCTAGAGATCAGGACAGGGGGCTTGAGACCCAGTACTTC. Translated: CSARDQDRGLETQYF.

In this sample, this clone turned up many times. CDR3 nucleotide sequence: TGTGCCAGCAGCACCCGGGCCCGGGGATACACTGAAGCTTTCTTT. Translated: CASSTRARGYTEAFF. The gene calls are TRBV7-2 and TRBJ1-1; the D is unclear. Germline CDR1 is SGHTA and CDR2 is FQGNSA. The CDR3 is 15 residues long. V lost 5 bases to trimming and J lost 3 bases, with 16 bases between them.

The sample holds a few counts of this clone. The V and J genes are TRBV28 and TRBJ1-2; no firm D call. This CDR3 region has 13 residues. The V gene lost 4 bases and the J gene lost 3 bases, with 9 bases spanning the gap. Germline CDR1 is MDHEN and CDR2 is SYDVKM. The CDR3 loop reads CASSSAQDYGYTF. The CDR3 nucleotides read TGTGCCAGCAGTTCGGCGCAGGACTATGGCTACACCTTC.